One sample yielded the 31 T cell receptor beta chains listed below, sequenced in a study of post-analysis software for immune sequencing data. Study-level results: Five TRBV segments, including TRBV5-6, TRBV5-1 and TRBV20-1, were more frequent in patients than controls.

Each TCR beta cDNA library carried unique molecular identifiers. TCRdb re-called the PCR reads through MiXCR, storing one row per CDR3 protein. This sample has under 900,000 distinct CDR3 sequences; about 53% occur once, and the top ten carry 4.6%. Antigens of these TCRs are unknown. The material sequenced was blood. The receptors were sampled from a girl aged 5 to 17 with multiple sclerosis.

The chain carries TRBV27 and TRBJ1-2; a possible D gene is TRBD1 (5 bases). The CDR3 contains 16 residues. Trimming took 5 bases from V and 0 from J, leaving 16 bases between them. From germline, CDR1 is MNHEY and CDR2 SMNVEV (reference sequence). CDR3 loop: CASSADGTAANYGYTF. The CDR3 coding sequence is TGTGCCAGCAGTGCTGACGGGACCGCGGCTAACTATGGCTACACCTTC.

The chain combines TRBV5-1 with TRBJ2-5; 7 nucleotides agree with TRBD1. The CDR3 covers 13 residues. Germline V gives CDR1 SGHRS, CDR2 YFSETQ. J gave up 1 base and V 5 bases, and 2 bases lay outside the gene matches. The CDR3 DNA is TGCGCCAGCAGAAGGGACAGCCAAGAGACCCAGTACTTC. Translation: CASRRDSQETQYF.

The chain has TRBV2 and TRBJ2-7, with 9 bases matching TRBD2. Trimming cost V 3 bases and J 0 bases; bases outside gene matches: 3. From germline, CDR1 is SNHLY and CDR2 FYNNEI. The CDR3 is made up of 15 amino acids. This CDR3 reads CASSDLAGNSYEQYF. The CDR3 DNA reads TGTGCCAGCAGTGATCTAGCGGGGAACTCCTACGAGCAGTACTTC.

This clonotype occurred a few times. The chain links TRBV5-1 to TRBJ2-1; 10 bases agree with TRBD2. CDR3 length equals 15 residues. Germline assignment: CDR1 SGHRS and CDR2 YFSETQ. Trimming took 1 base from V and 9 from J; bases not matched to a gene: 7. The CDR3 sequence: CASSLIASGSGEQFF. The CDR3 bases are TGCGCCAGCAGCTTGATCGCTAGCGGGAGCGGTGAGCAGTTCTTC.

The chain is built from TRBV30 and TRBJ2-7, with 7 positions matching TRBD1. Trimming at V came to 7 bases and at J to 1 base, leaving 4 bases not matched to a gene. CDR3 length: 12 residues. CDR1 is GTSNPN, CDR2 SVGIG, per germline (reference sequence). The chain's CDR3 is CALGRGSYEQYF. In DNA form, the CDR3 reads TGTGCCTTGGGCAGGGGGTCCTACGAGCAGTACTTC.

This CDR3 reads CASSRSQSTHEQYF. In nucleotides, the CDR3 is TGTGCCAGCAGTCGCAGCCAAAGCACCCACGAGCAGTACTTC. The rearrangement uses TRBV6-5 and TRBJ2-5; no clear D. Near its end, the DNA agrees better with TRBJ2-7, so the J call may be wrong. Germline CDR1 reads MNHEY; CDR2 reads SVGAGI. This CDR3 has 14 residues.

Only a few counts were recorded for this clonotype. The chain uses TRBV12-3 or TRBV12-4 and TRBJ1-1, with D maybe TRBD1 (5 bases). The CDR3 totals 14 residues. V lost 2 bases, J lost 1 base, and 8 bases lay in between. CDR3 nucleotides: TGTGCCAGCAGTTTATGGGGCCCGAACACTGAAGCTTTCTTT. It is translated as CASSLWGPNTEAFF.

This clonotype was recorded a few times. This chain joins TRBV4-2 and TRBJ1-2, with no clear D. V lost 2 bases to trimming and J lost 4 bases, with 11 bases between them. This CDR3 comprises 14 residues. Looked up from germline, CDR1 is LGHNA and CDR2 is YNFKEQ. This CDR3 reads CASSQYAGGYGYTF. Here the CDR3 DNA reads TGTGCCAGCAGCCAATATGCAGGAGGCTATGGCTACACCTTC.

The chain employs TRBV7-3 and TRBJ1-2; D is ambiguous. The germline V gene encodes CDR1 SGHTA and CDR2 FQGTGA. The V end lost 5 bases, the J end lost 7 bases, and 14 bases lay between the germline ends. The CDR3 extends over 13 amino acids. The CDR3 here is CASSPRATGGYTF. The CDR3 DNA sequence: TGTGCCAGCAGCCCCCGGGCGACGGGTGGCTACACCTTC.

The rearrangement links TRBV12-3 or TRBV12-4 to TRBJ1-4; D is unresolved. The V end lost 6 bases, the J end lost 1 base, and 12 bases lay between the germline ends. CDR3 length: 15 residues. The DNA of the CDR3 is TGTGCCAGCAGCATCGGGCTTGAAACTAATGAAAAACTGTTTTTT. It is translated as CASSIGLETNEKLFF.

The V call is TRBV5-1, the J call TRBJ2-2; 10 positions agree with TRBD2. Looked up from germline, CDR1 is SGHRS and CDR2 is YFSETQ. V lost 4 bases, J lost 6 bases, and 3 bases stayed unmatched. The length of the CDR3 is 14 residues. Here the CDR3 reads CASSEGLAAGELFF. CDR3 coding DNA: TGCGCCAGCAGCGAAGGACTAGCGGCCGGGGAGCTGTTTTTT.

This clonotype has a handful of counts. Being one base from a much bigger clone, this may be a read error. The J gene is TRBJ2-7, the V gene TRBV25-1, with TRBD2 matching over 7 bases. The germline V gene has CDR1 MGHDK and CDR2 SYGVNS. J gave up 3 bases and V 7 bases, and 3 bases lay outside the gene matches. This CDR3 has 12 amino acids. The CDR3 protein is CASTAGCYEQYF. In DNA, the CDR3 is TGTGCCAGCACAGCGGGGTGCTACGAGCAGTACTTC.

The chain joins TRBV6-5 to TRBJ1-2, with D perhaps TRBD1 (5 bases). V was cut by 8 bases and J by 2 bases, with 21 bases left in between. CDR1 is MNHEY, CDR2 SVGAGI, per germline. The CDR3 has 16 residues. CDR3 sequence (DNA): TGTGCCAGCGTTAGAACGGGGACCGCACAGAACTATGGCTACACCTTC. This sequence encodes CASVRTGTAQNYGYTF.

The rearrangement uses TRBV12-3 or TRBV12-4 and TRBJ2-1; D possibly corresponds to TRBD2 (7 bases). This CDR3 comprises 15 residues. Trimming took off 6 bases at V and 4 bases at J, with 16 bases between the two ends. CDR3 in amino acids: CASRGGPNIYNEQFF. The CDR3 nucleotides are TGTGCCAGCAGGGGGGGGCCTAACATATACAATGAGCAGTTCTTC.

The chain combines TRBV7-9 with TRBJ2-5; no firm D call. Germline CDR1 SEHNR, CDR2 FQNEAQ (reference sequence). V shed 3 bases and J shed 2 bases, with 10 bases lying between them. The CDR3 covers 14 residues. The CDR3, as DNA: TGTGCCAGCAGCTTTGGTACACAACAAGAGACCCAGTACTTC. This sequence encodes CASSFGTQQETQYF.

J is TRBJ2-5 and V is TRBV5-1; a possible D gene is TRBD2 (6 bases). V lost 3 bases and J 5 bases, leaving 14 bases between the germline ends. The CDR3 is 14 amino acids. The V gene's germline CDR1 is SGHRS and CDR2 YFSETQ. CDR3 in DNA: TGCGCCAGCAGCTCCGCCGGAGGGATGGAGACCCAGTACTTC. It is translated as CASSSAGGMETQYF.

The chain combines TRBV5-1 with TRBJ2-3; 11 bases align to TRBD2. Losses at the gene ends were 4 bases for V and 6 bases for J; bases not matched to a gene: 4. This CDR3 is 14 amino acids long. Germline V gene lookup returns CDR1 SGHRS and CDR2 YFSETQ. The CDR3 coding sequence is TGCGCCAGCAGCCCCAGACTAGCGGGGGATACGCAGTATTTT. Protein: CASSPRLAGDTQYF.

This clonotype was picked up a small number of times. This sequence joins TRBV5-6 and TRBJ2-7; 12 bases agree with TRBD2. Germline CDR1 reads SGHDT; CDR2 reads YYEEEE. Losses at the gene ends were 5 bases for V and 0 bases for J; bases not matched to a gene: 6. The CDR3 extends over 16 amino acids. CDR3: CASSPGLAGPSYEQYF. For the CDR3, the DNA is TGTGCCAGCAGTCCTGGACTAGCGGGACCCTCCTACGAGCAGTACTTC.

This chain uses TRBV3-1 with TRBJ1-1; D call uncertain. The ends were cut back, 4 bases at V and 11 bases at J, with 17 bases in the middle. CDR1 and CDR2 from the germline V gene are LGHDT and YNNKEL (reference sequence). The CDR3 spans 13 residues. The CDR3 loop is CASSPLVEGRAFF. CDR3 in DNA: TGTGCCAGCAGCCCCCTCGTGGAGGGTCGGGCTTTCTTT.

The V and J genes are TRBV11-1 and TRBJ2-7, with 7 bases aligning to TRBD1. The germline V gene encodes CDR1 SGHAT and CDR2 FQDESV (reference sequence). The CDR3 sequence is 12 residues long. V trimming: 5 bases; J trimming: 3 bases; junction bases outside the gene matches: 1. In DNA form, the CDR3 reads TGTGCCAGCAGCGGGACAGACTACGAGCAGTACGTC. Protein sequence: CASSGTDYEQYV.

This clonotype was observed a few times. The J gene is TRBJ2-1, the V gene TRBV6-5, with 9 positions matching TRBD1. Germline loops: CDR1 MNHEY, CDR2 SVGAGI. There are 14 residues in the CDR3. The V segment lost 6 bases and the J segment 10 bases; nucleotides outside the gene matches: 10. The DNA of the CDR3 is TGTGCCAGCAGCCCCGGACAGGGGACATTCGAGCAGTTCTTC. It encodes CASSPGQGTFEQFF.

The chain joins TRBV3-1 to TRBJ1-5; TRBD1 might be the D (5 bases). The CDR3 is 13 residues long. The V gene's germline CDR1 is LGHDT and CDR2 YNNKEL (reference sequence). V gave up 5 bases and J gave up 5 bases, with 10 bases separating them. Written as DNA, the CDR3 is TGTGCCAGCAGCATCGACAGAGATCAGCCCCAGCATTTT. Translation gives CASSIDRDQPQHF.

The genes are TRBV29-1 and TRBJ2-1; no clear D gene. Germline V CDR1 and CDR2: SQVTM, ANQGSEA. The CDR3 has 11 amino acids. Between the trimmed V and J ends, which lost 1 base and 10 bases, there was a span of 8 bases. The CDR3 DNA reads TGCAGCGTTGAAGGGGTGAAGGAGCAGTTCTTC. Translated, it gives CSVEGVKEQFF.

This clonotype has only a few counts. As DNA, the CDR3 is TGTGCCAGCAGCTTTCTCGGACAGGGCGAGAGCTACACCTTC. This translates into CASSFLGQGESYTF. This chain joins TRBV7-9 and TRBJ1-2; 8 nucleotides align to TRBD1. The length of the CDR3 is 14 residues. Trimming at V came to 3 bases and at J to 9 bases, leaving 9 bases not matched to a gene. Per germline, CDR1 SEHNR and CDR2 FQNEAQ (reference sequence). The variable domain in full, completed from reference TRBV7-9 and TRBJ1-2, reads DTGVSQNPRHKITKRGQNVTFRCDPISEHNRLYWYRQTLGQGPEFLTYFQNEAQLEKSRLLSDRFSAERPKGSFSTLEIQRTEQGDSAMYLCASSFLGQGESYTFGSGTRLTVV.

This chain links TRBV10-2 with TRBJ2-3; D may be TRBD1 or TRBD2 (6 bases each). Germline V CDR1 and CDR2: WSHSY, SAAADI. The CDR3 sequence is 17 residues long. V dropped 0 bases and J dropped 4 bases, with 17 bases sitting between them. The chain's CDR3 is CASSESRGTLVPDTQYF. The CDR3 DNA reads as TGCGCCAGCAGTGAGTCCCGGGGGACACTAGTTCCAGATACGCAGTATTTT.

The J gene is TRBJ2-3, the V gene TRBV2, with 9 bases aligning to TRBD2. V trimming: 7 bases; J trimming: 0 bases; junction bases outside the gene matches: 5. Per the germline V gene, CDR1 is SNHLY and CDR2 is FYNNEI. The CDR3 has 15 amino acids. This chain's CDR3 is CASTWTSASTDTQYF. DNA for the CDR3: TGTGCCAGCACTTGGACTAGCGCCAGCACAGATACGCAGTATTTT.

The chain couples TRBV12-3 or TRBV12-4 to TRBJ2-7; TRBD2 might be the D (5 bases). This CDR3 spans 13 amino acids. The V and J ends lost 0 bases and 5 bases respectively, with 8 bases between them. CDR3 nucleotide sequence: TGTGCCAGCAGTTTAGCGGGAGTCCACGAGCAGTACTTC. Translating gives CASSLAGVHEQYF.

V gene TRBV12-3 or TRBV12-4 combines with J gene TRBJ2-5; 8 bases agree with TRBD2. The CDR3 consists of 14 residues. J lost 3 bases, V lost 4 bases, and 4 bases had no gene match. CDR3 sequence reads: CASSSGRGEETQYF. CDR3 sequence (DNA): TGTGCCAGCAGTTCCGGGCGGGGGGAAGAGACCCAGTACTTC.

The CDR3 region is CSVISGDSYNEQFF. DNA for the CDR3: TGCAGCGTTATTAGCGGGGACTCCTACAATGAGCAGTTCTTC. The rearrangement uses TRBV29-1 and TRBJ2-1, with 8 positions matching TRBD2. The CDR3 consists of 14 residues. CDR1 SQVTM and CDR2 ANQGSEA come from the germline V gene. V shed 5 bases and J 0 bases; nucleotides not matched to a gene: 3.

This clonotype has only one observation. V usage is TRBV7-6 and J usage is TRBJ2-1, with TRBD1 as a possible D gene (7 bases). Germline values: CDR1 SGHVS, CDR2 FNYEAQ. The CDR3 length is 12 residues. CDR3 sequence reads: CASAGGSNEQFF. CDR3 nucleotides: TGTGCGTCTGCAGGGGGGTCCAATGAGCAGTTCTTC.

V usage is TRBV6-6 and J usage is TRBJ2-3; no clear D. CDR1 MNHNY and CDR2 SVGAGI come from the germline V gene (reference sequence). This CDR3 contains 14 residues. V gave up 10 bases and J gave up 0 bases, with 14 bases separating them. The CDR3 DNA is TGTGCCACAAGGGATGGCGGCAGCACAGATACGCAGTATTTT. Translated, it gives CATRDGGSTDTQYF.